This TCR beta chain was observed in a study of identical twins (TCRdb year 2016). With respect to the entire study: TCR alpha and beta repertoires from monozygotic twins, unrelated adults of various ages and cord blood were deep-sequenced to test whether fetal clonotypes persist. To rule out contamination, replicate twin experiments were performed at different times with different library preparation protocols. What the authors observed across the whole study: Fewer insertions were carried by abundant cord blood beta clonotypes, a similar but weaker trend appeared in young adult naive repertoires, and no such trend appeared in memory repertoires. Conclusions relied on cross-sectional statistical analysis, since the same donors could not be followed over many years. Out-of-frame TCR alpha sequences shared between twins showed an excess of low generation-probability sequences compared with coincidental sharing between unrelated individuals. In monozygotic twins, out-of-frame TCR alpha sharing was systematically underestimated by recombination models, although the models agreed with sharing between unrelated individuals. A weaker excess of twin sharing was found in beta out-of-frame sequences because the signal-to-noise ratio was lowered by fewer shared sequences. Invariant T cells such as MAIT and iNKT could partly confound zero-insertion analyses, though diverse VJ usage argued against this for most clonotypes.

Receptors were amplified or captured by 5' RACE. The run used an Illumina HiSeq 2000. A universal primer binding site was introduced by template switching, and a unique molecular identifier was present in the final cDNA, enabling accurate counting of TCR cDNA molecules. First-strand cDNA for TCR alpha and beta chains was synthesized from specific primers in the conserved constant-segment region. To control for contamination, each cDNA library was double barcoded with a SMART-Mk sample barcode plus Illumina barcodes. Two successive PCR steps introduced TruSeq adapter sequences along with Illumina sample barcodes. The TCR alpha and beta cDNA libraries were sequenced on the Illumina HiSeq platform using custom primers. Per the original workflow: MiGEC processed the raw reads to extract unique molecular identifiers, while MiXCR was used to determine the CDR3 positions. Recombination models were inferred per individual with the repgenHMM and IGoR tools using an EM algorithm. The analysis of shared clonotypes was done with the tcR package in R, with sharing normalized by the product of cloneset sizes. To study raw recombination without the effects of thymic and clonal selection, out-of-frame nonproductive sequences were analyzed. Clones were called with MiXCR by TCRdb after fastp trimmed the public reads at Q25, and only in-frame beta chains were retained. Each entry is one CDR3 protein sequence, shown with its most common DNA and genes. The V and J calls follow TCRdb's processing rather than the paper's. Counted in this sample were roughly 570,000 distinct CDR3 sequences; roughly 9.9% of them appeared once. 2.5% to 3% of the sample is in the top ten clones.

From the germline V gene, CDR1 is LGHNA and CDR2 is YSLEER. V gives up 1 base and J gives up 10 bases, and the segment between their germline ends measures 11 bases. From cysteine to phenylalanine, the CDR3 is 12 amino acids long. Only the CDR3 portion is preserved as DNA: 36 bases, with reading frame beginning at the first base. This clonotype was counted many times. It lacks a known antigen. No base-level quality is on record; no much larger clone is a single base apart. All donors were healthy Caucasians. Three pairs of female monozygotic twins, all aged about 18 to 30 years, were included in the twin cohort. RNA for TCR libraries was isolated from peripheral blood mononuclear cells. This sample also belongs to another study, concerning yellow fever vaccine responses in identical twins. The second investigation adds: The authors reported that the T cell response to vaccination in identical twins appeared partly convergent and partly personalized. Focusing on identical twins, the study followed the T cell clones that responded to the vaccine, and did so with precision.

The TCR originated in a young woman in good health. Recombination connected TRBV4-3 to TRBJ2-7; the D gene is not confidently resolved. Sequencing was carried out using PBMCs. Read as DNA, the sequence is TGCGCCAGCAGCCAAGTCGGGCAGGTACAGTACTTC. This is translated as CASSQVGQVQYF.